Reported below is one T cell receptor beta chain. The target of this receptor is not known. Base quality data are lacking; no much larger clone is found one base away. Blood samples were collected up to 4 times in the first month after transplant and then at least monthly when available. Relative to germline, V is 4 bases shorter and J is 7 bases shorter, with 14 bases between their ends. From its cysteine to its phenylalanine, the CDR3 spans 13 amino acids. Left in the record is the CDR3 DNA by itself, 39 bases read in frame from the first base. The germline V gene (reference sequence) specifies SGHNT as CDR1 and YYREEE as CDR2. The entry originates in a study of graft-versus-host responses after intestinal transplantation (dated by TCRdb to the early 2020s). In the study overall: Multivisceral, liver-intestinal, or isolated intestinal transplants were received by the recipients. Donor T cell macrochimerism was defined as a peak of at least 4% donor T cells among recipient peripheral blood mononuclear cells. Rather than being sequenced by the commercial service, samples from three later patients were sequenced in-house on an Illumina MiSeq and processed with MiXCR. Every recipient was given anti-thymocyte globulin induction, then maintenance tacrolimus and steroids for around three years. After intestinal transplantation, graft-versus-host and host-versus-graft alloreactive T cell clones were followed in the graft, circulation and bone marrow using bulk TCR-beta CDR3 sequencing. A cohort of about two dozen intestinal transplant recipients, including one retransplant, was enrolled, and a few patients lacking pretransplant specimens were excluded. To identify alloreactive clones, pre-transplant mixed lymphocyte reaction products were sequenced and compared with unstimulated pre-transplant donor and recipient T cells. Study-wide findings and limitations: Conclusions were limited by the relatively low number and heterogeneity of intestinal transplant patients. Patients with donor T cell macrochimerism had high GvH to HvG T cell clonal ratios in their allografts. GvH clones turned up in recipient bone marrow, with some appearing earlier in ileal mucosa or blood, a pattern consistent with an intestinal mucosal origin. Peak levels of circulating GvH clones were associated with declines in HvG clones early after transplant.

The library was obtained by the immunoSEQ multiplex PCR assay. High-throughput TCR-beta CDR3 sequencing of genomic DNA from most patients was performed by Adaptive Biotechnologies. Concerning the study's data processing: TCR sequencing data for some 19 patients were retrieved from Adaptive's ImmunoSEQ software; three other patients were processed with MiXCR and VDJtools. CDR3 nucleotide sequences shared by donor and recipient were removed because the origin of these sequences could not be assigned. To be classed as alloreactive, a clone needed at least 2-fold expansion over unstimulated cells and a minimum CFSE-low frequency of 0.002% (template counts) or 0.001% (read counts). Clones detected in sequenced pre-transplant spleen, lymph node, or MLR CFSE-low populations of the donor or recipient were defined as mappable. The cumulative frequency of alloreactive clones was calculated as a percentage of all sequences, weighted by copy number. TCRdb took over this immuneACCESS table, retaining in-frame rearrangements with V and J assigned. Such tables are incomplete; in checked studies, under half of the missing clones stem from an unresolved V gene, and the remainder is unexplained. V, J and clone size reflect that table, while D and trimming were determined from the DNA. This sample has fewer than 15,000 clones in its table, and about 88% of those were observed once. The biggest ten clones account for 8.5% to 9% of the sample.

This receptor was obtained from a human patient who received an intestinal transplant, so some T cells may come from the graft donor. The rearranged segments are TRBV5-4 and TRBJ1-1; D gene: possibly TRBD1, on 6 matching bases. The sequencing used PBMCs, collected almost 310 days after intestinal transplant. In nucleotide form, the sequence is TGTGCCAGCAGCCCGGGACAACTAGGTGAAGCTTTCTTT. This encodes CASSPGQLGEAFF.